Listed here are 6 T cell receptor beta chains from one sample, sequenced in a study of PD-1 blockade in classical Hodgkin lymphoma. The table came from immunoSEQ multiplex PCR; TCRdb's copy has only in-frame clones and leaves some out. The sample lists 4,000 to 4,500 clones, roughly two thirds seen once, with under 9.5% in the top ten. Each and every patient relapsed after autologous stem cell transplantation, and patients got differing brentuximab vedotin exposure. The material sequenced was peripheral blood mononuclear cells (PBMCs), taken before the second cycle of nivolumab. Receptor source: a human donor with classical Hodgkin lymphoma.

The rearrangement links TRBV5-1 to TRBJ2-3; D is uncertain. The CDR3 has 16 residues. Trimming removed 3 bases from V and 4 bases from J, with 18 bases in between. Germline V gene sequence: CDR1 SGHRS, CDR2 YFSETQ. CDR3 in amino acids: CASSSSTMVTADTQYF. CDR3 bases: TGCGCCAGCAGCTCCTCAACGATGGTAACAGCAGATACGCAGTATTTT.

DNA of the CDR3: TGTGCCAGCAGTCCCAACAGGGGCCGTCATTCACCCCTCCACTTT. Amino acid sequence: CASSPNRGRHSPLHF. This chain uses TRBV28 with TRBJ1-6; TRBD1 agrees at 7 bases. Germline V gene sequence: CDR1 MDHEN, CDR2 SYDVKM. V lost 5 bases to trimming and J lost 8 bases; unmatched junction nucleotides: 9. The CDR3 consists of 15 residues.

The chain uses TRBV7-2 and TRBJ2-3; D not resolved. With 5 bases removed from V and 4 bases from J, the gap between germline ends came to 10 bases. This CDR3 region has 13 residues. Germline V gene sequence: CDR1 SGHTA, CDR2 FQGNSA. This CDR3 reads CASSPSTADTQYF. CDR3 nucleotide sequence: TGTGCCAGCAGCCCCTCTACAGCAGATACGCAGTATTTT. The whole variable domain, remainder taken from reference TRBV7-2 and TRBJ2-3, is GAGVSQSPSNKVTEKGKDVELRCDPISGHTALYWYRQSLGQGLEFLIYFQGNSAPDKSGLPSDRFSAERTGGSVSTLTIQRTQQEDSAVYLCASSPSTADTQYFGPGTRLTVL.

The chain links TRBV7-9 to TRBJ2-5; either TRBD1 or TRBD2 may fit D (5 bases each). Between the trimmed V and J ends, which lost 4 bases and 1 base, there was a span of 19 bases. The CDR3 is 17 amino acids. Germline V CDR1 and CDR2: SEHNR, FQNEAQ (reference sequence). The DNA of the CDR3 is TGTGCCAGCAGCTCGGTAAGGGACGGAAGGGGCCAAGAGACCCAGTACTTC. Translated, it gives CASSSVRDGRGQETQYF.

The chain combines TRBV27 with TRBJ2-7, with 10 bases aligning to TRBD1. V was pared by 6 bases and J by 5 bases, with 7 bases of the junction left unmatched. CDR1 and CDR2 from the germline V gene are MNHEY and SMNVEV (reference sequence). The CDR3 has 14 amino acids. The CDR3 DNA follows: TGTGCCAGCAGAATTACCGGGACAGGGGACGAGCAGTACTTC. Protein product: CASRITGTGDEQYF.

V is TRBV7-6 and J is TRBJ2-3, with TRBD2 identical over 13 bases. V dropped 5 bases and J dropped 6; count of bases not matched to a gene: 5. In germline, CDR1 is SGHVS, CDR2 FNYEAQ. The CDR3 totals 15 residues. CDR3: CASSLWTSGSDTQYF. CDR3 nucleotide sequence: TGTGCCAGCAGCCTTTGGACTAGCGGGAGCGATACGCAGTATTTT.